This T cell receptor beta chain emerged from a study of cytomegalovirus exposure and HLA in healthy donors. The PCR ran on 60 Vbeta and 13 Jbeta primers. In the original processing: Some 11 million of the approximately 80 million unique TCR beta chains counted in a later analysis were shared. Assay: immunoSEQ multiplex PCR; the TCRdb copy retains only in-frame clones and omits some. V and J calls plus clone size are reproduced from that table; the DNA served to infer D and trimming. In all, the sample yields tens of thousands of clones. This CDR3 contains 14 residues. V lost 3 bases and J 5 bases, leaving 13 bases between the germline ends. Germline V gene sequence: CDR1 SGHTA, CDR2 FQGNSA.

The receptor was derived from a middle-aged man in good health and CMV-seronegative. The sequenced sample was PBMCs. The chain uses TRBV7-2 and TRBJ2-5, with a tentative D call TRBD1 (5 bases). CDR3 amino acids: CASSFIHSGETQYF. The CDR3 nucleotides are TGTGCCAGCAGCTTTATTCATTCAGGGGAGACCCAGTACTTC.